This T cell receptor (beta chain) emerged from a study of CD4 T cells in relation to SARS-CoV-2 and coronaviruses. The wider study: After less than 11 days of antigen culture, PBMC TCR beta CDR3s were sequenced.

This clone was seen only once. Its antigen is undetermined. Repertoires were generated with immunoSEQ multiplex PCR, while TCRdb's copy carries only in-frame clones and drops some. The sample consists of roughly 20,000 clones, over 65% of them appearing once. There are 15 residues in the CDR3. V was trimmed by 5 bases and J by 0 bases, leaving 10 bases between them. Germline CDR1 and CDR2: LNHNV and YYDKDF (reference sequence). The unexposed donors gave CD4+ T cells in 2011-2018, prior to COVID-19. After around nine days of culture, CD4+ T cells were isolated. As cell numbers allowed, unexposed-donor CD4+ T cells faced SARS-CoV-2 S/N and four cold-coronavirus spikes. Cultures received half-medium IL-2 refreshes on days 3 and 7.

This clonotype was obtained from a human donor in good health. The gene calls are TRBV15 and TRBJ1-4, with D uncertain. The sequenced sample was CD4+ T cells from PBMCs, cultured in vitro. The CDR3 is CATSPGFATNEKLFF. CDR3 coding DNA: TGTGCCACCAGCCCCGGATTTGCAACTAATGAAAAACTGTTTTTT.